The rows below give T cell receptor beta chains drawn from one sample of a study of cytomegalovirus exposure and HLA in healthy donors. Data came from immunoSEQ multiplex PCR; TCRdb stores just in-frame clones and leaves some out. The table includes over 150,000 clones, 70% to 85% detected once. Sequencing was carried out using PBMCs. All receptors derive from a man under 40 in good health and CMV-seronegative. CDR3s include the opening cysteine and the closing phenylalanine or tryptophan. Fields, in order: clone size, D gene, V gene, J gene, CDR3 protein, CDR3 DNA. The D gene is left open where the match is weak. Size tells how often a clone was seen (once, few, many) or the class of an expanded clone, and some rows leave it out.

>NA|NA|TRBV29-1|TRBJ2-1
CSVPSQGLHQPNEQFF
TGCAGCGTCCCAAGCCAGGGACTTCACCAACCCAATGAGCAGTTCTTC
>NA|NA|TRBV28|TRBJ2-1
CASRSWDKPYNEQFF
TGTGCCAGCAGGTCGTGGGACAAACCCTACAATGAGCAGTTCTTC
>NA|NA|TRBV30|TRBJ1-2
CAWSDQVYGYTF
TGTGCCTGGAGTGACCAGGTCTATGGCTACACCTTC
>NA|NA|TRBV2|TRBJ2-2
CASRSRAGFGELFF
TGTGCCAGCAGGTCGAGGGCCGGGTTCGGGGAGCTGTTTTTT
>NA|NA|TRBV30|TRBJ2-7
CAWSMRSSYEQYF
TGTGCCTGGAGCATGCGGAGCTCCTACGAGCAGTACTTC
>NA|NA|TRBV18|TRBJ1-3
CASSSGSSGNTIYF
TGTGCCAGCTCATCAGGAAGCTCTGGAAACACCATATATTTT
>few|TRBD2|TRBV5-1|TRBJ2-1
CASSEGTSGGSYNEQFF
TGCGCCAGCAGCGAGGGGACTAGCGGGGGGTCCTACAATGAGCAGTTCTTC
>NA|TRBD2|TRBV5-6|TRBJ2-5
CASSLAGAMTQYF
TGTGCCAGCAGCTTAGCGGGGGCGATGACCCAGTACTTC
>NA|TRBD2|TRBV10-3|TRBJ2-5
CAIAPSALADQETQYF
TGTGCCATCGCCCCTTCGGCCCTAGCGGACCAAGAGACCCAGTACTTC
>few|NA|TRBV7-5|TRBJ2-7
CVRSLKGLDLGEQYF
TGTGTCAGAAGCTTAAAGGGACTAGACCTCGGGGAGCAGTACTTC
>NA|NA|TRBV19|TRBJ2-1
CASNTGYLSYNEQFF
TGTGCCAGTAACACAGGGTACCTTTCCTACAATGAGCAGTTCTTC
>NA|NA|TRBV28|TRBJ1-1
CASSRQEPRNTEAFF
TGTGCCAGCAGCCGACAGGAACCCAGGAACACTGAAGCTTTCTTT